The 17 T cell receptor beta chains reported below all come from one sample, sequenced in a study of human T cells and chemical hapten exposure. TCRdb analysed the RACE reads with MiXCR anew, one entry per CDR3 protein. The sample includes about 40,000 distinct CDR3 sequences, around 3.2% of them seen just once. The time point denotes: patch test 2, 6 weeks after DPC sensitization. Treatment denoted: therapeutic diphenylcyclopropenone sensitization with weekly scalp DPC. The specimen comprised whole blood, sampled in connection with sensitization to the hapten diphenylcyclopropenone (DPC). These receptor sequences come from a man aged 35 to 55 with alopecia areata. Some clones in this sample may be carry-over from other donors' samples.

Ten or more counts support this clonotype. The chain uses TRBV6-1 and TRBJ2-7; 10 nucleotides align to TRBD1. This CDR3 spans 15 amino acids. Germline loops: CDR1 MNHNS, CDR2 SASEGT. The trim removed 6 bases at V and 3 bases at J, leaving 8 bases unmatched. CDR3 DNA: TGTGCCAGCAGCGCCCCGGACAGGGGGAACTACGAGCAGTACTTC. Translation: CASSAPDRGNYEQYF.

The sample holds many counts of this clonotype. The CDR3 region has the DNA TGTGCCAGCACCGACGGGGCAGCAGGTGCAGATACGCAGTATTTT. Its protein is CASTDGAAGADTQYF. This chain links TRBV6-5 with TRBJ2-3, with D possibly called TRBD1 or TRBD2 (5 bases each). The CDR3 runs to 15 residues. The ends were cut back, 7 bases at V and 4 bases at J, with 18 bases in the middle. The germline gives CDR1 MNHEY, CDR2 SVGAGI.

This chain joins TRBV28 and TRBJ2-3; D uncertain. Germline CDR1 reads MDHEN; CDR2 reads SYDVKM. V lost 1 base, J lost 1 base, and 9 bases lay in between. CDR3 length: 15 residues. CDR3 sequence reads: CASSLLVLGTDTQYF. CDR3 nucleotides: TGTGCCAGCAGTTTATTAGTCCTCGGCACAGATACGCAGTATTTT.

In this sample, this clonotype turned up many times. The chain recombines TRBV5-1 with TRBJ1-1, with D possibly TRBD1 on 6 matching bases. V was cut by 4 bases and J by 5 bases, with 15 bases left in between. CDR1 is SGHRS and CDR2 is YFSETQ in the germline V gene. The CDR3 is 14 residues long. CDR3: CASSPRGAGTEAFF. CDR3 nucleotides: TGCGCCAGCAGCCCTCGGGGGGCGGGGACTGAAGCTTTCTTT.

This clonotype was recorded at least ten times. The chain uses TRBV12-3 or TRBV12-4 and TRBJ2-7; D gene unclear. This CDR3 has 16 amino acids. The V and J ends lost 5 bases and 5 bases respectively, with 22 bases between them. This CDR3 is CASSPYPVGRFNEQYF. DNA of the CDR3: TGTGCCAGCAGTCCGTATCCCGTTGGTCGCTTCAACGAGCAGTACTTC.

In its sample, this clonotype was seen many times. The CDR3 DNA is TGTGCCAGCAGTATGGGAGGGAGCGGCAATCAGCCCCAGCATTTT. Amino acid sequence: CASSMGGSGNQPQHF. This rearrangement joins TRBV28 to TRBJ1-5; D gene unclear. This CDR3 is 15 amino acids long. In germline, CDR1 is MDHEN, CDR2 SYDVKM. The germline V and J ends were trimmed by 5 bases and 2 bases, with 13 bases remaining between them.

Many counts were recorded for this clonotype. This rearrangement joins TRBV7-3 to TRBJ2-1, with D hard to call. CDR1 and CDR2 (germline): SGHTA, FQGTGA. The V gene lost 5 bases and the J gene lost 0 bases, with 14 bases spanning the gap. CDR3 length: 16 residues. CDR3 protein: CASSPHRPSSYNEQFF. Here the CDR3 DNA reads TGTGCCAGCAGCCCCCACCGCCCGAGCTCCTACAATGAGCAGTTCTTC.

The sample holds many counts of this clonotype. The chain is built from TRBV7-3 and TRBJ2-1; 7 positions match TRBD2. After removal of 5 bases from V and 0 bases from J, the junction contained 7 bases not matched to a gene. The germline V gene encodes CDR1 SGHTA and CDR2 FQGTGA. The CDR3 spans 16 residues. CDR3 nucleotide sequence: TGTGCCAGCAGCACGACTAGCTCCAGCTCCTACAATGAGCAGTTCTTC. Amino acid sequence: CASSTTSSSSYNEQFF.

The table lists this clonotype with many counts. The chain employs TRBV6-5 and TRBJ2-7; the D gene is possibly TRBD2 (6 bases). Germline V lookup: CDR1 MNHEY, CDR2 SVGAGI. This CDR3 has 13 residues. The germline V and J ends were trimmed by 2 bases and 2 bases, with 7 bases remaining between them. The CDR3 DNA sequence: TGTGCCAGCAGTTACGGCGGGACCTACGAGCAGTACTTC. Amino acid sequence: CASSYGGTYEQYF.

Concerning this clonotype: This may be a read error: a much more frequent sequence differs by one nucleotide. The chain has TRBV6-5 and TRBJ2-5, with 7 bases that match TRBD2. This CDR3 spans 15 amino acids. Germline V gives CDR1 MNHEY, CDR2 SVGAGI. The CDR3 region has the DNA TGTTCCAGCAGTTACTCCGGGACTATCTACGAGACCCAGTACTTC. Protein product: CSSSYSGTIYETQYF.

This clonotype was counted once. Germline is not matched at one junction end, which may reflect a read error. In DNA form, the CDR3 reads TGTGCTAGCAGGAGCGGGAGGAAGTACGAGCAGTACTTC. Translating gives CASRSGRKYEQYF. V gene TRBV25-1 combines with J gene TRBJ2-7, with 9 bases identical to TRBD2. This CDR3 spans 13 amino acids. Germline values: CDR1 MGHDK, CDR2 SYGVNS.

This clonotype was recorded at least ten times. This chain joins TRBV12-3 or TRBV12-4 and TRBJ1-1; D gene ambiguous. V was pared by 7 bases and J by 4 bases, with 13 bases between. CDR3 length equals 13 residues. The CDR3 DNA follows: TGTGCCAGCACCCTTGAGGATGGCACTGAAGCTTTCTTT. This codes for CASTLEDGTEAFF.

This clonotype was counted ten times or more. The J gene is TRBJ1-5, the V gene TRBV29-1, with D unresolved. Germline CDR1 reads SQVTM; CDR2 reads ANQGSEA. The CDR3 is 12 residues long. V lost 4 bases, J lost 2 bases, and 6 bases lay in between. The CDR3 is CSVGGGNQPQHF. The CDR3, as DNA: TGCAGCGTTGGGGGAGGCAATCAGCCCCAGCATTTT.

This clonotype has ten or more counts. The V and J genes are TRBV12-3 or TRBV12-4 and TRBJ1-5, with D possibly being TRBD1 (6 bases). The V end lost 5 bases, the J end lost 6 bases, and 14 bases lay between the germline ends. The CDR3 has 14 amino acids. CDR3 sequence reads: CASSIDRQGQPQHF. The CDR3 DNA sequence: TGTGCCAGCAGTATTGACAGGCAAGGTCAGCCCCAGCATTTT.

The sample holds many counts of this clonotype. The chain carries TRBV6-5 and TRBJ2-3; TRBD1 or TRBD2 may be the D gene (5 bases each). This CDR3 has 18 residues. The germline V gene encodes CDR1 MNHEY and CDR2 SVGAGI. V dropped 2 bases and J dropped 2 bases, with 20 bases sitting between them. The CDR3 loop reads CASSYRGVILGATDTQYF. The CDR3 region has the DNA TGTGCCAGCAGTTACCGGGGTGTTATACTAGGGGCCACAGATACGCAGTATTTT.

Many counts were recorded for this clonotype. The chain is built from TRBV7-9 and TRBJ1-5, with no clear D. Germline assignment: CDR1 SEHNR and CDR2 FQNEAQ (reference sequence). Trimming left V 4 bases short and J 0 bases short, with 19 bases between. The CDR3 is 18 amino acids. As DNA, the CDR3 is TGTGCCAGCAGCTCCAAAGACCGTTTTGCTTCTAGCAATCAGCCCCAGCATTTT. It encodes CASSSKDRFASSNQPQHF.

This clonotype was recorded at least ten times. V and J are TRBV28 and TRBJ2-7; D is undetermined. Germline values: CDR1 MDHEN, CDR2 SYDVKM. Trimming stripped 10 bases from V and 7 bases from J, with 11 bases between. The CDR3 covers 10 residues. The CDR3: CATSLIEQYF. CDR3 DNA: TGTGCCACGAGTTTGATTGAGCAGTACTTC.